These 28 T cell receptor beta chains came from one sample sequenced in a study of shared clonotypes between healthy human individuals. Generated by immunoSEQ multiplex PCR, the TCRdb table keeps only in-frame clones and is missing some. The repertoire holds more than 900,000 clones, with about four fifths as singletons. Sequenced: memory CD4+ T cells from PBMCs. Indicated subset: CD45RA-negative fraction. The receptors originated from a man between 18 and 35 years old in good health. Some clones in this sample may be carry-over from other donors' samples.

This clone was picked up one time. The chain recombines TRBV9 with TRBJ2-3; D might be TRBD2 (6 bases). The CDR3 loop spans 16 amino acids. V dropped 2 bases and J dropped 2 bases, with 15 bases sitting between them. CDR1 and CDR2 from the germline V gene are SGDLS and YYNGEE. DNA for the CDR3: TGTGCCAGCAGCGTGCGTATAACGGGAGTCACAGATACGCAGTATTTT. Its translation: CASSVRITGVTDTQYF. Looking up the rest from reference TRBV9 and TRBJ2-3 gives the full variable domain: DSGVTQTPKHLITATGQRVTLRCSPRSGDLSVYWYQQSLDQGLQFLIQYYNGEERAKGNILERFSAQQFPDLHSELNLSSLELGDSALYFCASSVRITGVTDTQYFGPGTRLTVL.

This chain connects TRBV18 to TRBJ2-7, with D possibly matching TRBD1 (5 bases). The CDR3 covers 13 residues. The V gene's germline CDR1 is KGHSH and CDR2 LQKENI. The germline V and J ends were trimmed by 4 bases and 4 bases, with 11 bases remaining between them. For the CDR3, the DNA is TGTGCCAGCTCACAGGGGTCAACTTACGAGCAGTACTTC. Protein: CASSQGSTYEQYF.

The CDR3: CASSPGGNQPQHF. Written as DNA, the CDR3 is TGCGCCAGCAGCCCGGGGGGCAATCAGCCCCAGCATTTT. The chain combines TRBV5-1 with TRBJ1-5, with a possible D match to TRBD1 (5 bases). CDR1 and CDR2 (germline): SGHRS, YFSETQ. Trimming cost V 4 bases and J 2 bases, with 7 bases left between them. The CDR3 length is 13 residues.

The CDR3 DNA reads as TGTGCCATCAGTGCGGACAATGGAAACACCATATATTTT. The encoded protein is CAISADNGNTIYF. The rearrangement links TRBV10-3 to TRBJ1-3; a possible D gene is TRBD1 (5 bases). V was trimmed by 4 bases and J by 3 bases, leaving 7 bases between them. Germline V gene sequence: CDR1 ENHRY, CDR2 SYGVKD. The CDR3 length is 13 residues.

The rearrangement joins TRBV29-1 to TRBJ1-1; D unclear. The CDR3 is made up of 14 amino acids. The germline V gene has CDR1 SQVTM and CDR2 ANQGSEA. V was pared by 2 bases and J by 4 bases, with 14 bases between. The CDR3 DNA reads TGCAGCGTTGAAAAAGCGGCTGTCGGCACTGAAGCTTTCTTT. This encodes CSVEKAAVGTEAFF.

The chain is built from TRBV2 and TRBJ1-5; D is possibly TRBD1 (6 bases). Germline-derived CDR1 and CDR2 are SNHLY and FYNNEI. Trimming took off 6 bases at V and 3 bases at J, with 9 bases between the two ends. The CDR3 is 13 residues long. The CDR3: CASRNRVNQPQHF. Written as DNA, the CDR3 is TGTGCCAGCAGAAACAGGGTCAATCAGCCCCAGCATTTT.

This clone was seen repeatedly, ten times or more. The chain recombines TRBV9 with TRBJ2-5, with a tentative D call TRBD1 (6 bases). Germline assignment: CDR1 SGDLS and CDR2 YYNGEE. CDR3 length: 15 amino acids. Trimming removed 4 bases at V and 1 base at J, with 14 bases between. The CDR3 coding sequence is TGTGCCAGCAGCTCCTTTACAGGGCCCCAAGAGACCCAGTACTTC. Translating gives CASSSFTGPQETQYF.

The chain carries TRBV7-3 and TRBJ2-2; D could derive from TRBD1 or TRBD2 (5 bases each). The V end lost 5 bases, the J end lost 0 bases, and 13 bases lay between the germline ends. Germline V gene lookup returns CDR1 SGHTA and CDR2 FQGTGA. The CDR3 is 16 amino acids. This CDR3 reads CASSAPGRSNTGELFF. The CDR3 nucleotides are TGTGCCAGCAGCGCGCCGGGACGGTCGAACACCGGGGAGCTGTTTTTT.

The J gene is TRBJ2-2, the V gene TRBV19; no reliable D call. CDR1 is LNHDA, CDR2 SQIVND, per germline (reference sequence). V was shortened by 6 bases and J by 3 bases, with 8 bases between the two germline ends. This CDR3 is built from 13 residues. CDR3 in amino acids: CASSVYDTGELFF. CDR3 coding DNA: TGTGCCAGTAGCGTCTACGACACCGGGGAGCTGTTTTTT.

This CDR3 reads CASSSRDNTYEQYF. The CDR3 DNA reads as TGTGCCAGCAGCTCCAGGGACAACACCTACGAGCAGTACTTC. The chain carries TRBV5-4 and TRBJ2-7, with D possibly being TRBD1 (6 bases). The germline gives CDR1 SGHNT, CDR2 YYREEE (reference sequence). Trimming took off 3 bases at V and 2 bases at J, with 12 bases between the two ends. This CDR3 region has 14 residues.

The gene calls are TRBV10-1 and TRBJ2-7; 16 nucleotides agree with TRBD2. Germline V lookup: CDR1 WNHNN, CDR2 SYGVQD (reference sequence). The CDR3 length is 17 residues. The junction had 7 bases not matched to a gene; V was cut back by 3 bases and J by 5 bases. The CDR3: CASSEWGLAGGPHEQYF. As DNA, the CDR3 is TGCGCCAGCAGTGAATGGGGACTAGCGGGAGGGCCCCACGAGCAGTACTTC.

In regard to this clone: A much larger clone lies a single base off, so this may be a read error. Other nucleotide sequences from this sample produce the same CDR3. The rearrangement links TRBV18 to TRBJ1-1; the match to TRBD1 covers 7 bases. Germline CDR1 and CDR2: KGHSH and LQKENI. CDR3 length: 14 residues. The chain's CDR3 is CASSLTTGLTEAFF. CDR3 DNA sequence: TGTGCTAGCTCACTAACGACAGGGTTGACTGAAGCTTTCTTT.

Here the CDR3 DNA reads TGCGCCAGCAGCTCTATAAGCTCTCGTGGCGGCTACGAGCAGTACTTC. This encodes CASSSISSRGGYEQYF. The genes are TRBV5-1 and TRBJ2-7; no reliable D call. Germline-derived CDR1 and CDR2 are SGHRS and YFSETQ. The CDR3 runs 16 residues. V was clipped by 3 bases and J by 3 bases, with 19 bases between them.

The V call is TRBV5-1, the J call TRBJ1-1, with D possibly matching TRBD1 (5 bases). The CDR3 sequence is 14 residues long. Germline V gene lookup returns CDR1 SGHRS and CDR2 YFSETQ. Trimming shortened V by 6 bases and J by 6 bases, and 18 bases separated the two germline ends. The CDR3 DNA reads as TGCGCCAGCACTAACGGCGGGGGAGGCGCTGAAGCTTTCTTT. Translating it yields CASTNGGGGAEAFF.

The chain combines TRBV11-2 with TRBJ1-3, with no clear D. The CDR3 contains 14 residues. Germline CDR1 SGHAT, CDR2 FQNNGV. V shed 1 base and J shed 1 base, with 5 bases lying between them. The CDR3: CASSLVRSGNTIYF. For the CDR3, the DNA is TGTGCCAGCAGCTTAGTCAGATCTGGAAACACCATATATTTT.

This chain joins TRBV6-5 and TRBJ2-7; 9 nucleotides align to TRBD2. The germline gives CDR1 MNHEY, CDR2 SVGAGI. Losses at the gene ends were 0 bases for V and 12 bases for J; bases not matched to a gene: 6. The CDR3 totals 13 residues. The CDR3 region has the DNA TGTGCCAGCAGTTACTCGCCTAGCGGGATCAGGTACTTC. Translating gives CASSYSPSGIRYF.

The chain recombines TRBV28 with TRBJ2-7; D unresolved. Trimming took off 3 bases at V and 4 bases at J, with 7 bases between the two ends. CDR3 length: 12 amino acids. CDR1 MDHEN and CDR2 SYDVKM come from the germline V gene. Written as DNA, the CDR3 is TGTGCCAGCAGTTTGAGCAAATACGAGCAGTACTTC. It codes for CASSLSKYEQYF.

The V call is TRBV28, the J call TRBJ1-2; TRBD1 agrees at 12 bases. The ends lost 2 bases at V and 10 bases at J; junction bases unmatched: 5. This CDR3 is built from 14 residues. Per germline, CDR1 MDHEN and CDR2 SYDVKM. The CDR3 loop reads CASSLRRDRGPYTF. In nucleotides, the CDR3 is TGTGCCAGCAGTTTAAGACGGGACAGGGGGCCCTACACCTTC.

This chain joins TRBV28 and TRBJ1-2, with D possibly matching TRBD1 (6 bases). Per the germline V gene, CDR1 is MDHEN and CDR2 is SYDVKM. This CDR3 has 13 residues. The ends were cut back, 10 bases at V and 5 bases at J, with 17 bases in the middle. CDR3: CATKDSVSYGYTF. The DNA for the CDR3 is TGTGCCACCAAGGACAGCGTTTCTTATGGCTACACCTTC.

The V call is TRBV11-2, the J call TRBJ1-5, with D maybe TRBD1 (5 bases). Between the trimmed V and J ends, which lost 2 bases and 7 bases, there was a span of 15 bases. The germline V gene encodes CDR1 SGHAT and CDR2 FQNNGV. CDR3 length equals 15 residues. Here the CDR3 reads CASSLKMAGNQPQHF. DNA of the CDR3: TGTGCCAGCAGCTTAAAAATGGCAGGGAACCAGCCCCAGCATTTT.

The CDR3 spells CASSSLTGKYQETQYF. The CDR3 DNA reads TGCGCCAGCAGCTCATTGACAGGGAAATACCAAGAGACCCAGTACTTC. The rearrangement joins TRBV5-1 to TRBJ2-5; TRBD1 agrees at 7 bases. V was clipped by 3 bases and J by 0 bases; unmatched bases: 8. CDR3 size: 16 residues. CDR1 and CDR2 from the germline V gene are SGHRS and YFSETQ.

This rearrangement joins TRBV7-8 to TRBJ1-2, with D perhaps matching TRBD1 (6 bases). The germline gives CDR1 SGHVS, CDR2 FQNEAQ. CDR3 length: 16 amino acids. Deletions cut 4 bases from V and 8 bases from J, with 23 bases between. The CDR3 spells CASSYQPRQALRGYTF. The CDR3 DNA sequence: TGTGCCAGCAGCTATCAACCGAGACAGGCCTTGAGGGGCTACACCTTC.

The chain links TRBV19 to TRBJ1-3; the D gene is possibly TRBD1 (5 bases). Trimming took 9 bases from V and 2 from J, leaving 20 bases between them. The CDR3 length is 16 residues. Germline CDR1 LNHDA, CDR2 SQIVND (reference sequence). CDR3: CASQSLSGGPGNTIYF. As DNA, the CDR3 is TGTGCCAGCCAAAGCCTCTCCGGGGGACCTGGAAACACCATATATTTT.

V usage is TRBV2 and J usage is TRBJ1-1, with D perhaps TRBD1 (5 bases). Germline CDR1 reads SNHLY; CDR2 reads FYNNEI. Trimming cost V 8 bases and J 0 bases, with 10 bases left between them. The CDR3 covers 13 residues. The CDR3 here is CASGGRVNTEAFF. The CDR3 coding sequence is TGTGCCAGCGGGGGACGGGTGAACACTGAAGCTTTCTTT. Filled out from reference TRBV2 and TRBJ1-1, the complete variable domain reads EPEVTQTPSHQVTQMGQEVILRCVPISNHLYFYWYRQILGQKVEFLVSFYNNEISEKSEIFDDQFSVERPDGSNFTLKIRSTKLEDSAMYFCASGGRVNTEAFFGQGTRLTVV.

V and J are TRBV5-1 and TRBJ2-2; 15 nucleotides align to TRBD2. The V and J ends lost 4 bases and 4 bases, in that order; junction bases with no gene match: 5. CDR3 length: 17 amino acids. In germline, CDR1 is SGHRS, CDR2 YFSETQ. CDR3 sequence reads: CASSPGLAGGFTGELFF. CDR3 nucleotides: TGCGCCAGCAGCCCGGGACTAGCGGGAGGATTCACCGGGGAGCTGTTTTTT.

This clone was observed a handful of times. The CDR3 bases are TGTGCCAGCAGTGAAGTGTCTGAAGCTTTCTTT. Amino acid sequence: CASSEVSEAFF. This sequence joins TRBV2 and TRBJ1-1; D gene uncertain. Germline CDR1 and CDR2: SNHLY and FYNNEI. V was clipped by 1 base and J by 6 bases, with 3 bases between them. The CDR3 is 11 amino acids. Complete variable domain (other parts from reference TRBV2 and TRBJ1-1): EPEVTQTPSHQVTQMGQEVILRCVPISNHLYFYWYRQILGQKVEFLVSFYNNEISEKSEIFDDQFSVERPDGSNFTLKIRSTKLEDSAMYFCASSEVSEAFFGQGTRLTVV.

The CDR3 protein is CASSYGGGRYEQYF. The CDR3 nucleotides read TGTGCCAGCAGCTATGGCGGGGGCAGGTACGAGCAGTACTTC. This chain uses TRBV7-9 with TRBJ2-7, with a weak D call TRBD2 (7 bases). Deletions cut 4 bases from V and 4 bases from J, with 14 bases between. Germline loops: CDR1 SEHNR, CDR2 FQNEAQ (reference sequence). The CDR3 has 14 amino acids.

V usage is TRBV28 and J usage is TRBJ2-3; TRBD2 agrees at 11 bases. Germline V gene sequence: CDR1 MDHEN, CDR2 SYDVKM. The CDR3 runs to 19 residues. The junction had 20 bases not matched to a gene; V was cut back by 7 bases and J by 5 bases. The CDR3 region has the DNA TGTGCCAGCACCCCCTGGGGACTAGCGGCACTCAAACAAGGAGATACGCAGTATTTT. Its protein product is CASTPWGLAALKQGDTQYF.